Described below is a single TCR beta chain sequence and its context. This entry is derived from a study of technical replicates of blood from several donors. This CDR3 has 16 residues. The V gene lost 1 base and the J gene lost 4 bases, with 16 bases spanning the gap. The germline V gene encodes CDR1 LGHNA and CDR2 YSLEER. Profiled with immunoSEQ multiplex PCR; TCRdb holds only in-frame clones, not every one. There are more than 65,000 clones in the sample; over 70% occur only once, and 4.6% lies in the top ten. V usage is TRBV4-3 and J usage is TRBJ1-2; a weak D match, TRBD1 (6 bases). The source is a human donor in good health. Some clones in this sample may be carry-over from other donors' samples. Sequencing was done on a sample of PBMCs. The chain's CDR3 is CASSQGGPGTTYGYTF. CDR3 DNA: TGCGCCAGCAGCCAAGGAGGGCCCGGGACAACCTATGGCTACACCTTC.